Below are 4 T cell receptor beta chains sequenced from a single sample in a study of blood T cell repertoires in COVID-19. Assay: immunoSEQ multiplex PCR; the TCRdb copy retains only in-frame clones and omits some. The sample lists some 250,000 clones, about nine tenths occurring once. Sample: peripheral blood. These receptors were obtained from a young man who had recovered from COVID-19.

V gene TRBV5-1 combines with J gene TRBJ1-2; 9 bases match TRBD1. The germline gives CDR1 SGHRS, CDR2 YFSETQ. The CDR3 spans 12 residues. V lost 7 bases to trimming and J lost 4 bases; unmatched junction nucleotides: 2. The CDR3 DNA sequence: TGCGCCAGCGGGACAGGGCCCTATGGCTACACCTTC. This encodes CASGTGPYGYTF.

The V call is TRBV5-1, the J call TRBJ2-4; 9 bases align to TRBD1. From germline, CDR1 is SGHRS and CDR2 YFSETQ. Trimming took 3 bases from V and 7 from J; bases not matched to a gene: 8. The CDR3 runs to 15 residues. CDR3 sequence: CASSWGQGGGNIQYF. The CDR3 nucleotides read TGCGCCAGCAGCTGGGGACAGGGTGGGGGCAACATTCAGTACTTC.

This chain's CDR3 is CASTQGGLDTQYF. The DNA for the CDR3 is TGTGCCAGCACACAGGGGGGTTTGGATACGCAGTATTTT. The gene calls are TRBV14 and TRBJ2-3, with 8 positions matching TRBD1. The CDR3 runs 13 residues. The V segment lost 7 bases and the J segment 6 bases; nucleotides outside the gene matches: 6. Germline CDR1 reads SGHDN; CDR2 reads FVKESK.

This clone was counted once. The chain has TRBV5-4 and TRBJ2-3; D may be TRBD2 (6 bases). There are 14 residues in the CDR3. V was trimmed by 2 bases and J by 1 base, leaving 8 bases between them. Germline V gene lookup returns CDR1 SGHNT and CDR2 YYREEE (reference sequence). The CDR3 loop reads CASSFWGGTDTQYF. Here the CDR3 DNA reads TGTGCCAGCAGCTTTTGGGGGGGCACAGATACGCAGTATTTT. Full variable domain (missing parts from reference TRBV5-4 and TRBJ2-3): ETGVTQSPTHLIKTRGQQVTLRCSSQSGHNTVSWYQQALGQGPQFIFQYYREEENGRGNFPPRFSGLQFPNYSSELNVNALELDDSALYLCASSFWGGTDTQYFGPGTRLTVL.